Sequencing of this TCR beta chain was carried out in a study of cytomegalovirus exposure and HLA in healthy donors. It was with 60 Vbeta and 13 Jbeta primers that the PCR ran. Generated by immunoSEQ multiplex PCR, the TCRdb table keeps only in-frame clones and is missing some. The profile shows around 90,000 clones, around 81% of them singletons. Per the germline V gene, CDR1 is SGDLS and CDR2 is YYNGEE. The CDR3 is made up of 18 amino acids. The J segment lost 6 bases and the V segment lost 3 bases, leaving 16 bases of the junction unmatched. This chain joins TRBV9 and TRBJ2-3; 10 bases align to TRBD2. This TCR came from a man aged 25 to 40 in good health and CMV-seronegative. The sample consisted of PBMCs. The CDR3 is CASSDNLGSGRAVDTQYF. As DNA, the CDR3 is TGTGCCAGCAGCGATAATCTTGGGAGCGGGAGGGCCGTTGATACGCAGTATTTT.